This T cell receptor beta chain comes out of a study of T-cell memory formation after mild COVID-19. CDR1 and CDR2 (germline): SGHTA, FQGNSA. The J segment lost 4 bases and the V segment lost 3 bases, leaving 1 base of the junction unmatched. This CDR3 has 13 amino acids. Findings and limits, study-wide: What remained unconfirmed was the SARS-CoV-2 specificity of second-wave clones peaking on day 37. Pre-infection memory showed some responding clones, and this suggested that cross-reactive memory joined. Clones that contracted clustered mainly in CM and EM if CD4+ and in EMRA if CD8+.

Concerning this clonotype: The antigen remains undetermined.

Researchers used 5'RACE with constant-segment primers to make TCR alpha and TCR beta cDNA libraries that carry sample barcodes and UMIs. TCRdb independently ran MiXCR on the 5' RACE reads; one entry per CDR3 protein. The table records roughly 340,000 distinct CDR3 sequences, 20% to 25% of them present only once. This sequence was found in a man aged 18 to 29 who had mild COVID-19 (a few samples of this study predate the infection). Cell type and time point are not known. The material sequenced was PBMCs or a T cell subset sorted from them (not recorded which). The chain couples TRBV7-2 to TRBJ2-7; the match to TRBD1 covers 9 bases. DNA for the CDR3: TGTGCCAGCAGCTTCGGGACAGGGTACGAGCAGTACGTC. This encodes CASSFGTGYEQYV.